The 29 T cell receptor beta chains below were found in one sample sequenced in a study of identical twins. Each CDR3 protein is one row after TCRdb ran MiXCR on the 5' RACE reads. The table lists 500,000 or so distinct CDR3 sequences, around 20% of them singletons, with 0.91% in the top ten. This same sample was also taken into another study, of T cells expressing NK-cell markers.

Sequencing used CD4+ T cells sorted from blood. The receptors were sampled from a woman aged 18 to 35 in good health.

The chain joins TRBV15 to TRBJ1-1, with a weak D call TRBD1 (5 bases). V was trimmed by 0 bases and J by 11 bases, leaving 16 bases between them. CDR1 is LNHNV and CDR2 is YYDKDF in the germline V gene (reference sequence). The CDR3 has 14 amino acids. CDR3 DNA: TGTGCCACCAGCAGAGACCGGGGGGAAAGATTCGCTTTCTTT. Its protein is CATSRDRGERFAFF.

The chain has TRBV12-3 or TRBV12-4 and TRBJ1-4, with TRBD1 identical over 8 bases. This CDR3 is 14 amino acids long. V lost 5 bases to trimming and J lost 7 bases; unmatched junction nucleotides: 6. The CDR3 DNA reads as TGTGCCAGCAGTGGACAGGGCGGGATTGAAAAACTGTTTTTT. Protein sequence: CASSGQGGIEKLFF.

This clonotype came up once. The rearrangement joins TRBV5-6 to TRBJ2-1, with 7 bases identical to TRBD2. J was trimmed by 9 bases and V by 3 bases; bases with no gene match: 9. The CDR3 totals 14 residues. Germline values: CDR1 SGHDT, CDR2 YYEEEE. The CDR3 nucleotides read TGTGCCAGCAGCTGGTGGGCGGGAGAGGGTGAGCAGTTCTTC. It codes for CASSWWAGEGEQFF.

This chain connects TRBV6-2 or TRBV6-3 to TRBJ1-1; TRBD1 matches 10 bases. CDR1 and CDR2 from the germline V gene are MNHEY and SVGEGT. V trimming: 6 bases; J trimming: 4 bases; junction bases outside the gene matches: 8. This CDR3 is 15 amino acids long. This CDR3 reads CASRTTGGRVTEAFF. CDR3 coding DNA: TGTGCCAGCAGGACGACAGGGGGCCGGGTCACTGAAGCTTTCTTT.

The chain couples TRBV7-2 to TRBJ1-1; D is uncertain. The V end was cut by 4 bases, the J end by 4 bases, with 13 bases between. Per the germline V gene, CDR1 is SGHTA and CDR2 is FQGNSA. The CDR3 is 14 amino acids. CDR3: CASSSGGLITEAFF. The CDR3 DNA follows: TGTGCCAGCAGCTCCGGCGGGCTGATCACTGAAGCTTTCTTT.

This clonotype was seen more than once but under ten times. The CDR3 DNA follows: TGCGCCAGCAGCTCCCTAGCGGGAGGGCCCGGAGATACGCAGTATTTT. The encoded protein is CASSSLAGGPGDTQYF. The chain joins TRBV5-1 to TRBJ2-3, with 12 nucleotides matching TRBD2. J was trimmed by 5 bases and V by 3 bases; bases with no gene match: 7. The germline V gene encodes CDR1 SGHRS and CDR2 YFSETQ. The CDR3 length is 16 residues.

This clonotype has just a few counts. The V and J genes are TRBV27 and TRBJ1-2, with no clear D. The CDR3 has 15 residues. Germline-derived CDR1 and CDR2 are MNHEY and SMNVEV (reference sequence). V was trimmed by 2 bases and J by 1 base, leaving 11 bases between them. CDR3 sequence (DNA): TGTGCCAGCAGTTTACGGCCGGGCCTTAACTATGGCTACACCTTC. Its protein product is CASSLRPGLNYGYTF.

The rearrangement links TRBV19 to TRBJ1-4; tentative D call: TRBD1 (5 bases). Germline V CDR1 and CDR2: LNHDA, SQIVND (reference sequence). The CDR3 has 13 amino acids. The germline V and J ends were trimmed by 9 bases and 2 bases, with 10 bases remaining between them. The CDR3 reads CASNRNTNEKLFF. The CDR3 coding sequence is TGTGCCAGCAACAGGAACACTAATGAAAAACTGTTTTTT.

This chain uses TRBV25-1 with TRBJ1-2; D gene unclear. The CDR3 length is 13 residues. Between the trimmed V and J ends, which lost 5 bases and 3 bases, there was a span of 10 bases. Germline CDR1 reads MGHDK; CDR2 reads SYGVNS. The CDR3: CASSHNGYYGYTF. In nucleotides, the CDR3 is TGTGCCAGCAGTCACAACGGATACTATGGCTACACCTTC.

The rearrangement links TRBV7-2 to TRBJ2-5, with 9 bases lining up with TRBD1. This CDR3 contains 15 residues. Germline values: CDR1 SGHTA, CDR2 FQGNSA. V lost 0 bases, J lost 5 bases, and 4 bases stayed unmatched. The CDR3, as DNA: TGTGCCAGCAGCTTAGCCCGGGACAGGGCTGAGACCCAGTACTTC. As protein: CASSLARDRAETQYF.

The chain couples TRBV3-1 to TRBJ2-1, with 7 nucleotides matching TRBD2. This CDR3 region has 15 residues. CDR1 LGHDT and CDR2 YNNKEL come from the germline V gene (reference sequence). With 5 bases clipped from V and 5 bases from J, the junction kept 9 bases outside the gene matches. DNA of the CDR3: TGTGCCAGCAGCACTATTGGGAGGGCCGACAATGAGCAGTTCTTC. Translation: CASSTIGRADNEQFF.

The chain combines TRBV12-5 with TRBJ2-2, with D unclear. V dropped 1 base and J dropped 0 bases, with 9 bases sitting between them. Germline V gene lookup returns CDR1 LGHNT and CDR2 FRNRAP. This CDR3 region has 16 residues. The CDR3: CASGLGSTTNTGELFF. For the CDR3, the DNA is TGTGCTAGTGGTTTGGGGTCTACGACGAACACCGGGGAGCTGTTTTTT.

This clonotype was recorded a few times. The chain recombines TRBV20-1 with TRBJ2-2; tentative D call: TRBD1 (6 bases). CDR1 is DFQATT, CDR2 SNEGSKA, per germline (reference sequence). The CDR3 is 17 amino acids. V dropped 0 bases and J dropped 4 bases, with 18 bases sitting between them. CDR3 coding DNA: TGCAGTGCTAGAGATGTCTTAGGGGGAGAGGGCACCGGGGAGCTGTTTTTT. This translates into CSARDVLGGEGTGELFF.

The rearrangement uses TRBV28 and TRBJ2-7; no definite D call. The ends were cut back, 7 bases at V and 2 bases at J, with 15 bases in the middle. This CDR3 is 14 amino acids long. From germline, CDR1 is MDHEN and CDR2 SYDVKM. CDR3 sequence reads: CASTGRRLAYEQYF. CDR3 nucleotide sequence: TGTGCCAGCACCGGACGACGGCTAGCCTACGAGCAGTACTTC.

This clonotype showed up just a few times. The chain uses TRBV27 and TRBJ1-2; D is uncertain. V lost 3 bases and J 4 bases, leaving 24 bases between the germline ends. This CDR3 contains 18 residues. Germline assignment: CDR1 MNHEY and CDR2 SMNVEV (reference sequence). CDR3 nucleotides: TGTGCCAGCAGTTTTGCGCCCCCAGATAGCTCAAGGGTCTATGGCTACACCTTC. It translates to CASSFAPPDSSRVYGYTF.

This clonotype was found a few times. CDR3 DNA sequence: TGCGCCAGCAGCCAAGCCCGCTCCTATAATTCACCCCTCCACTTT. Protein: CASSQARSYNSPLHF. The chain employs TRBV4-1 and TRBJ1-6; D unresolved. Germline V gene data show CDR1 as MGHRA and CDR2 as YSYEKL. The CDR3 is 15 residues long. V lost 1 base to trimming and J lost 0 bases, with 4 bases between them.

The sample holds a few counts of this clonotype. The chain couples TRBV5-1 to TRBJ2-7, with unresolved D. The germline CDR1 and CDR2 sequences are SGHRS and YFSETQ. Trimming left V 0 bases short and J 4 bases short, with 14 bases between. This CDR3 contains 15 residues. The CDR3: CASSLEGRGTYEQYF. In DNA, the CDR3 is TGCGCCAGCAGCTTGGAGGGCCGAGGAACGTACGAGCAGTACTTC. Full variable domain (outside the CDR3, taken from reference TRBV5-1 and TRBJ2-7): KAGVTQTPRYLIKTRGQQVTLSCSPISGHRSVSWYQQTPGQGLQFLFEYFSETQRNKGNFPGRFSGRQFSNSRSEMNVSTLELGDSALYLCASSLEGRGTYEQYFGPGTRLTVT.

There are a few counts of this clonotype. This rearrangement joins TRBV5-1 to TRBJ2-7; D may be TRBD2 (5 bases). There are 14 residues in the CDR3. Germline lookup yields CDR1 SGHRS and CDR2 YFSETQ. Trimming shortened V by 4 bases and J by 4 bases, and 15 bases separated the two germline ends. The CDR3 sequence: CASSLLLGSYEQYF. CDR3 bases: TGCGCCAGCAGCCTCCTCCTGGGGAGTTACGAGCAGTACTTC.

The chain has TRBV12-3 or TRBV12-4 and TRBJ1-1; D might be TRBD1 (5 bases). The germline V and J ends were trimmed by 7 bases and 7 bases, with 19 bases remaining between them. The CDR3 runs to 14 residues. This CDR3 reads CASTKTEARFEAFF. The CDR3 coding sequence is TGTGCCAGCACAAAGACAGAGGCCCGTTTTGAAGCTTTCTTT.

The chain links TRBV4-1 to TRBJ2-2; D not certain. Germline-derived CDR1 and CDR2 are MGHRA and YSYEKL. The CDR3 covers 12 residues. Trimming shortened V by 1 base and J by 8 bases, and 5 bases separated the two germline ends. The CDR3 nucleotides are TGCGCCAGCAGCCAAGTGTCGGGGGAGCTGTTTTTT. It yields the protein CASSQVSGELFF.

The chain uses TRBV20-1 and TRBJ2-1, with TRBD2 matching over 10 bases. The V gene end was trimmed by 6 bases and the J gene end by 8 bases; junction bases not matched to a gene: 10. Germline assignment: CDR1 DFQATT and CDR2 SNEGSKA (reference sequence). The CDR3 covers 14 residues. CDR3 nucleotide sequence: TGCAGTGCCCTGGGAGCGGGAGGGGGTCATGAGCAGTTCTTC. It specifies CSALGAGGGHEQFF.

The rearrangement links TRBV5-1 to TRBJ2-1; 9 nucleotides match TRBD1. The CDR3 covers 16 residues. V lost 5 bases to trimming and J lost 9 bases; unmatched junction nucleotides: 15. Germline lookup yields CDR1 SGHRS and CDR2 YFSETQ. CDR3 protein: CASSSITGGSPREQFF. The CDR3 coding sequence is TGCGCCAGCAGTTCAATCACAGGGGGCTCCCCCCGTGAGCAGTTCTTC.

The table lists this clonotype with a count of one. The chain joins TRBV7-8 to TRBJ2-6, with no clear D. Germline-derived CDR1 and CDR2 are SGHVS and FQNEAQ. CDR3 size: 15 residues. V dropped 1 base and J dropped 2 bases, with 6 bases sitting between them. The CDR3, as DNA: TGTGCCAGCAGCTTAGGGCGCCCTGGGGCCAACGTCCTGACTTTC. This sequence encodes CASSLGRPGANVLTF.

This clonotype was seen a handful of times. V and J are TRBV20-1 and TRBJ1-5, with a tentative D call TRBD1 (6 bases). Germline V gene lookup returns CDR1 DFQATT and CDR2 SNEGSKA (reference sequence). The CDR3 is 13 amino acids. V lost 6 bases to trimming and J lost 6 bases, with 15 bases between them. The CDR3 region is CSAKSRGRQPQHF. The CDR3 region has the DNA TGCAGTGCCAAGTCTCGGGGGCGTCAGCCCCAGCATTTT.

The chain employs TRBV3-1 and TRBJ1-2, with TRBD1 identical over 10 bases. The junction had 4 bases not matched to a gene; V was cut back by 1 base and J by 8 bases. Germline CDR1 LGHDT, CDR2 YNNKEL (reference sequence). The CDR3 length is 14 residues. This chain's CDR3 is CASSQAGTGVGYTF. In DNA form, the CDR3 reads TGTGCCAGCAGCCAAGCCGGGACAGGGGTCGGCTACACCTTC.

The J gene is TRBJ1-2, the V gene TRBV29-1, with 7 bases lining up with TRBD1. The CDR3 consists of 15 residues. The trim removed 3 bases at V and 4 bases at J, leaving 11 bases unmatched. Germline V gene lookup returns CDR1 SQVTM and CDR2 ANQGSEA. The CDR3 sequence: CSVESSGGDGYGYTF. CDR3 DNA: TGCAGCGTTGAGTCATCAGGGGGTGATGGCTATGGCTACACCTTC.

This clonotype has a handful of counts. The rearrangement uses TRBV10-3 and TRBJ2-1; D may be TRBD1 (7 bases). This CDR3 has 15 amino acids. The V gene lost 6 bases and the J gene lost 6 bases, with 18 bases spanning the gap. CDR1 is ENHRY, CDR2 SYGVKD, per germline. As DNA, the CDR3 is TGTGCCATCAGCGATTACAGGGGAGGAGGCAATGAGCAGTTCTTC. It codes for CAISDYRGGGNEQFF.

The chain uses TRBV11-2 and TRBJ2-7, with 8 nucleotides matching TRBD2. The J segment lost 2 bases and the V segment lost 0 bases, leaving 6 bases of the junction unmatched. The CDR3 is 16 residues long. CDR1 and CDR2 (germline): SGHAT, FQNNGV. In DNA form, the CDR3 reads TGTGCCAGCAGCTTAGATCCCAGCGGGGGAACCTACGAGCAGTACTTC. Translated, it gives CASSLDPSGGTYEQYF.

The sample holds many counts of this clonotype. V gene TRBV29-1 combines with J gene TRBJ2-7, with 8 bases that match TRBD1. The CDR3 is 14 residues long. Germline V CDR1 and CDR2: SQVTM, ANQGSEA. Losses at the gene ends were 4 bases for V and 2 bases for J; bases not matched to a gene: 7. The CDR3 loop is CSVAVGTGPYEQYF. As DNA, the CDR3 is TGCAGCGTTGCAGTTGGGACAGGCCCCTACGAGCAGTACTTC.